Sequencing of this T cell receptor beta chain was carried out in a study of Ad26.COV2.S vaccination and SARS-CoV-2 variants. Measured with immunoSEQ multiplex PCR; TCRdb has only the in-frame clones, and not every one. The top ten hold approximately 3.3% of the sample, which has more than 250,000 clones, 70% to 90% seen once. The treatment here: roughly 18 received Ad26.COV2.S at low or high dose, single or two shots; roughly five received placebo; per-sample allocation not given. Sampling occurred on day 63 after the first vaccine or placebo injection. This specimen was peripheral blood, taken in a trial of Ad26.COV2.S vaccine versus placebo. The receptor comes from a person between 18 and 65 years old who received the Ad26.COV2.S COVID-19 vaccine or a placebo.

CDR3 loop: CASSTGRVDTEAFF. The CDR3 nucleotides read TGCGCCAGCAGCACCGGCAGGGTCGACACTGAAGCTTTCTTT. The chain couples TRBV4-3 to TRBJ1-1; D possibly corresponds to TRBD1 (5 bases). Trimming took off 5 bases at V and 3 bases at J, with 13 bases between the two ends. Germline values: CDR1 LGHNA, CDR2 YSLEER. CDR3 size: 14 residues.